What follows are 20 T cell receptor beta chains derived from one specimen sequenced in a study of healthy donors' naive CD4 and CD8 T cells. Each TCR library used approximately 500 ng of total RNA and a linear amplification protocol. TCRdb analysed the reads with MiXCR anew, one entry per CDR3 protein. This sample has approximately 180,000 distinct CDR3 sequences; 65% to 80% occur once, and the top ten carry roughly 2.3%. The material sequenced was naive CD4+ and CD8+ T cells sorted from blood, pooled from several donors. Receptors originate from a pool of human donors in good health; the sample pools cells from several healthy donors.

In regard to this clonotype: The junction departs from the called germline gene at one end, perhaps through a read error. The chain combines TRBV4-3 with TRBJ2-7; TRBD1 agrees at 7 bases. Germline V gene sequence: CDR1 LGHNA, CDR2 YSLEER. The CDR3 extends over 15 amino acids. CDR3 DNA sequence: TGTGCCAGCAGCCCTTCAGACAGGGCGAACTACGAGCAGTACTTC. Protein product: CASSPSDRANYEQYF.

In regard to this clonotype: At one of its ends the junction is not consistent with the germline gene, which may arise from a read error. The chain joins TRBV4-2 to TRBJ2-1; 8 nucleotides align to TRBD2. Germline CDR1 reads LGHNA; CDR2 reads YNFKEQ. This CDR3 spans 15 amino acids. This chain's CDR3 is CASSQGTSSYNEQFF. The CDR3 region has the DNA TGCGCCAGCAGCCAAGGGACTAGCTCCTACAATGAGCAGTTCTTC.

The chain links TRBV29-1 to TRBJ2-7; 7 positions match TRBD2. Germline trimming cut 4 bases from V and 6 bases from J; bases unmatched to any gene: 12. Germline CDR1 and CDR2: SQVTM and ANQGSEA. This CDR3 has 14 residues. CDR3 region: CSVARTSHQGEQYF. In nucleotides, the CDR3 is TGCAGCGTTGCGAGGACTAGTCATCAAGGCGAGCAGTACTTC.

The chain has TRBV6-6 and TRBJ1-4; D may be TRBD1 (5 bases). The CDR3 contains 14 residues. V lost 0 bases, J lost 10 bases, and 12 bases lay in between. Germline V CDR1 and CDR2: MNHNY, SVGAGI (reference sequence). The CDR3 reads CASSYSPGDGKLFF. CDR3 DNA sequence: TGTGCCAGCAGTTACTCGCCCGGGGACGGAAAACTGTTTTTT.

This clonotype has a handful of counts. The V and J genes are TRBV27 and TRBJ2-7, with D perhaps being TRBD1 or TRBD2 (5 bases each). Germline V lookup: CDR1 MNHEY, CDR2 SMNVEV (reference sequence). There are 13 residues in the CDR3. Trimming stripped 3 bases from V and 3 bases from J, with 9 bases between. The CDR3 sequence is CASSLGRYYEQYF. The CDR3 region has the DNA TGTGCCAGCAGTTTGGGACGGTACTACGAGCAGTACTTC.

The rearrangement uses TRBV7-8 and TRBJ2-7; TRBD2 matches 9 bases. V trimming: 1 base; J trimming: 6 bases; junction bases outside the gene matches: 7. Germline assignment: CDR1 SGHVS and CDR2 FQNEAQ. CDR3 length: 15 residues. The CDR3 region has the DNA TGTGCCAGCAGCTTAGGCGCTAGCGGGGAGGTCGAGCAGTACTTC. Residues: CASSLGASGEVEQYF.

V is TRBV29-1 and J is TRBJ1-1; D not certain. Germline V gene sequence: CDR1 SQVTM, CDR2 ANQGSEA. Trimming pared 2 bases from V and 10 bases from J, leaving 17 bases between. The length of the CDR3 is 13 residues. Written as DNA, the CDR3 is TGCAGCGTTGAAATACAACCCGGACTTCCAGCTTTCTTT. Protein sequence: CSVEIQPGLPAFF. The full variable domain, with the rest looked up from reference TRBV29-1 and TRBJ1-1, is SAVISQKPSRDICQRGTSLTIQCQVDSQVTMMFWYRQQPGQSLTLIATANQGSEATYESGFVIDKFPISRPNLTFSTLTVSNMSPEDSSIYLCSVEIQPGLPAFFGQGTRLTVV.

The chain joins TRBV13 to TRBJ2-1; D remains unclear. Per the germline V gene, CDR1 is PRHDT and CDR2 is FYEKMQ (reference sequence). The ends were cut back, 0 bases at V and 9 bases at J, with 9 bases in the middle. The CDR3 extends over 13 amino acids. The DNA of the CDR3 is TGTGCCAGCAGCTTAGGGGTTGGTGTTGAGCAGTTCTTC. It codes for CASSLGVGVEQFF.

A word on this clonotype: At one of its ends the junction is not consistent with the germline gene, which may arise from a read error. The CDR3 region has the DNA TGCAGCGTTGCACAGGGAGGCTACGGGCAGTACTTC. Translated, it gives CSVAQGGYGQYF. J is TRBJ2-7 and V is TRBV29-1; D tentatively reads TRBD1 or TRBD2 (6 bases each). In germline, CDR1 is SQVTM, CDR2 ANQGSEA. This CDR3 comprises 12 residues.

The chain links TRBV19 to TRBJ1-5, with TRBD1 identical over 9 bases. J was trimmed by 7 bases and V by 3 bases; bases with no gene match: 7. Germline-derived CDR1 and CDR2 are LNHDA and SQIVND (reference sequence). The CDR3 consists of 15 residues. The CDR3 region is CASSILQGALQPQHF. DNA for the CDR3: TGTGCCAGTAGTATTTTACAGGGGGCCTTGCAGCCCCAGCATTTT.

This clonotype was seen a handful of times. This chain uses TRBV7-8 with TRBJ1-6, with D possibly TRBD1 on 6 matching bases. The CDR3 contains 18 residues. Per the germline V gene, CDR1 is SGHVS and CDR2 is FQNEAQ. V was clipped by 1 base and J by 0 bases, with 13 bases between them. CDR3 in amino acids: CASSLVWGLSSYNSPLHF. CDR3 bases: TGTGCCAGCAGCTTAGTGTGGGGGCTGAGCTCCTATAATTCACCCCTCCACTTT. Full variable domain (outside the CDR3, taken from reference TRBV7-8 and TRBJ1-6): GAGVSQSPRYKVAKRGQDVALRCDPISGHVSLFWYQQALGQGPEFLTYFQNEAQLDKSGLPSDRFFAERPEGSVSTLKIQRTQQEDSAVYLCASSLVWGLSSYNSPLHFGNGTRLTVT.

The chain links TRBV27 to TRBJ1-1; maybe TRBD1 (5 bases). Germline V lookup: CDR1 MNHEY, CDR2 SMNVEV (reference sequence). This CDR3 is 17 amino acids long. V was cut by 0 bases and J by 1 base, with 15 bases left in between. In DNA form, the CDR3 reads TGTGCCAGCAGTTTATCTCTCCGGGGGATGGAGAACACTGAAGCTTTCTTT. Translated: CASSLSLRGMENTEAFF.

This chain connects TRBV10-3 to TRBJ1-2, with TRBD1 matching over 7 bases. The CDR3 loop spans 16 amino acids. Germline CDR1 and CDR2: ENHRY and SYGVKD. V shed 4 bases, J shed 0 bases, and the junction held 8 bases outside the gene matches. The CDR3 protein is CAISGADRESNYGYTF. In nucleotides, the CDR3 is TGTGCCATCAGTGGGGCCGACAGGGAATCTAACTATGGCTACACCTTC.

The gene calls are TRBV6-5 and TRBJ1-1; 7 bases fit TRBD1. Germline assignment: CDR1 MNHEY and CDR2 SVGAGI. V lost 2 bases and J lost 4; bases outside the gene matches: 4. The CDR3 extends over 14 amino acids. The CDR3 coding sequence is TGTGCCAGCAGTTACCGGGCAGGGGGCACTGAAGCTTTCTTT. Amino acid sequence: CASSYRAGGTEAFF.

V gene TRBV6-5 combines with J gene TRBJ1-4; TRBD1 matches 9 bases. The V segment lost 5 bases and the J segment 7 bases; nucleotides outside the gene matches: 5. The CDR3 consists of 14 residues. Germline CDR1 and CDR2: MNHEY and SVGAGI. The CDR3 region is CASSRDRESEKLFF. DNA for the CDR3: TGTGCCAGCAGTCGGGACAGGGAATCTGAAAAACTGTTTTTT.

In its sample, this clonotype was seen a few times. The rearrangement joins TRBV27 to TRBJ2-3, with D unresolved. The CDR3 is 11 amino acids. Trimming shortened V by 3 bases and J by 4 bases, and 2 bases separated the two germline ends. CDR1 and CDR2 from the germline V gene are MNHEY and SMNVEV (reference sequence). In DNA, the CDR3 is TGTGCCAGCAGTTTTGCAGATACGCAGTATTTT. Protein sequence: CASSFADTQYF.

The chain carries TRBV27 and TRBJ1-5; possibly TRBD1 for D (5 bases). The CDR3 contains 15 residues. Trimming pared 0 bases from V and 5 bases from J, leaving 11 bases between. Germline V gene lookup returns CDR1 MNHEY and CDR2 SMNVEV (reference sequence). The CDR3 DNA sequence: TGTGCCAGCAGTTTATCCCCCACAGGATATCAGCCCCAGCATTTT. The encoded protein is CASSLSPTGYQPQHF.

The chain employs TRBV20-1 and TRBJ1-1, with a weak D call TRBD1 (5 bases). V lost 5 bases and J 0 bases, leaving 13 bases between the germline ends. CDR1 and CDR2 (germline): DFQATT, SNEGSKA (reference sequence). This CDR3 has 14 amino acids. Written as DNA, the CDR3 is TGCAGTGCTGGGACGGACCGAATGAACACTGAAGCTTTCTTT. Amino acids: CSAGTDRMNTEAFF.

The rearrangement links TRBV27 to TRBJ2-7; 12 positions agree with TRBD2. Trimming removed 4 bases from V and 1 base from J; junction bases left unmatched: 8. Germline V gene data show CDR1 as MNHEY and CDR2 as SMNVEV (reference sequence). This CDR3 has 17 amino acids. The chain's CDR3 is CASSSVLAGGSSYEQYF. CDR3 coding DNA: TGTGCCAGCAGTTCCGTTCTAGCGGGAGGGAGTTCCTACGAGCAGTACTTC.

The chain uses TRBV29-1 and TRBJ2-1; 8 nucleotides align to TRBD2. Germline CDR1 reads SQVTM; CDR2 reads ANQGSEA. CDR3 length: 12 residues. The junction had 13 bases not matched to a gene; V was cut back by 5 bases and J by 16 bases. The CDR3 DNA reads TGCAGCGTTTCCCCGGGACTAGGAACGGAATTCTTC. Translation gives CSVSPGLGTEFF.